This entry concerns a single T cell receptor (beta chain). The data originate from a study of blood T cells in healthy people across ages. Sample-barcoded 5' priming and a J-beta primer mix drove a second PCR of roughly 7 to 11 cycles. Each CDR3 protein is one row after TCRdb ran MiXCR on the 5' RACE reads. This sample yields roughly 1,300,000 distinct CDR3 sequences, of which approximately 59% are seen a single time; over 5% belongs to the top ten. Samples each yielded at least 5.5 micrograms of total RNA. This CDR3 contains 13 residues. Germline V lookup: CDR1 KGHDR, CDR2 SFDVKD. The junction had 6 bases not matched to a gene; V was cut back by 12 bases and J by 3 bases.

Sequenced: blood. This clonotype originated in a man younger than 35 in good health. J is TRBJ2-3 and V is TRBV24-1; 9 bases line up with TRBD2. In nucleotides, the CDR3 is TGTGCCTCTCAGCGGGAGGCAACAGATACGCAGTATTTT. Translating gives CASQREATDTQYF.